This T cell receptor (beta chain) originates from a study of T-cell reconstitution after alpha-beta-depleted transplantation in children. Findings of the study overall: There were reportedly several hundred expanded graft clones from which alpha-beta T cells came about two months after transplant. At one year after transplant, newly produced T cells mostly accounted for T-cell counts and diversity. Some patients showed high day-60 TCRbeta diversity, which derived from surviving recipient T cells and thymic progenitors.

Preparation of the TCRbeta library used unique molecular identifiers. Via MiXCR, TCRdb re-called the PCR reads, giving one row per CDR3 protein. The sample gives around 200,000 distinct CDR3 sequences, 11% of which show up once; 28% is in the top ten. The V gene's germline CDR1 is LGHDT and CDR2 YNNKEL (reference sequence). The CDR3 sequence is 15 residues long. V gave up 1 base and J gave up 10 bases; unmatched junction bases: 12. This clonotype showed up many times. What it binds is not known. This clonotype was obtained from a child less than two years old with acute myeloid leukemia, due to receive a stem cell transplant. The sample was PBMCs, taken before TCRalphabeta/CD19-depleted stem cell transplant. The chain carries TRBV3-1 and TRBJ2-5; 7 nucleotides match TRBD2. The CDR3, as DNA: TGTGCCAGCAGCCAAGTTCTGGGGGGACGGGGGGACCAGTACTTC. It is translated as CASSQVLGGRGDQYF.